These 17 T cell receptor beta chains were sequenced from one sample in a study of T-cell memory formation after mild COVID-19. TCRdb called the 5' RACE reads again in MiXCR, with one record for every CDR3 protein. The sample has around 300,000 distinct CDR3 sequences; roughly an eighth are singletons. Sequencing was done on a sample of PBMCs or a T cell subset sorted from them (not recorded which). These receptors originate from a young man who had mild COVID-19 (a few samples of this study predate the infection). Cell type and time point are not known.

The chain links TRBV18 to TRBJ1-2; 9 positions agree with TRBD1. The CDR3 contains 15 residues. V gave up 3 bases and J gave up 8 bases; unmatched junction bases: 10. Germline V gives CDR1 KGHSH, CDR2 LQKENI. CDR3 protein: CASSPDSTGGGGYTF. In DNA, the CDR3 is TGTGCCAGCTCACCGGATTCTACAGGGGGCGGGGGCTACACCTTC.

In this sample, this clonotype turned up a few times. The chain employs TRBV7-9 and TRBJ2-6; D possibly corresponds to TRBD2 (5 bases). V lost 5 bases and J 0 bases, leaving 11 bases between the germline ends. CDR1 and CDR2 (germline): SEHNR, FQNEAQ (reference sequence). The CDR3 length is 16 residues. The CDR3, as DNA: TGTGCCAGCAGCCCGCCCCGGGGCTCTGGGGCCAACGTCCTGACTTTC. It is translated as CASSPPRGSGANVLTF.

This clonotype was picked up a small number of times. The CDR3: CASSFLSGGASTDTQYF. The CDR3 DNA reads as TGTGCCAGCAGTTTTCTCAGCGGGGGGGCGAGCACAGATACGCAGTATTTT. The gene calls are TRBV6-6 and TRBJ2-3, with 10 bases that match TRBD2. Losses at the gene ends were 4 bases for V and 0 bases for J; bases not matched to a gene: 7. CDR3 size: 17 residues. CDR1 and CDR2 from the germline V gene are MNHNY and SVGAGI (reference sequence).

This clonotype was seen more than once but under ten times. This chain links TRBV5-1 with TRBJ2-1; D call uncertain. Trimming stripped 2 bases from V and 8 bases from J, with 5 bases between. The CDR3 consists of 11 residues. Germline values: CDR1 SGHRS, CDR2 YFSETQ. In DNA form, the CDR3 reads TGCGCCAGCAGCTTCTTCGATGAGCAGTTCTTC. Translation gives CASSFFDEQFF.

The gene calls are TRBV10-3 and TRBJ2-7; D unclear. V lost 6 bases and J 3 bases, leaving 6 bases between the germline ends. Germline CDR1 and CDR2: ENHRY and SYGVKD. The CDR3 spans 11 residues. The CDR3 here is CAIREVYEQYF. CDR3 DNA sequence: TGTGCCATCAGAGAGGTCTACGAGCAGTACTTC.

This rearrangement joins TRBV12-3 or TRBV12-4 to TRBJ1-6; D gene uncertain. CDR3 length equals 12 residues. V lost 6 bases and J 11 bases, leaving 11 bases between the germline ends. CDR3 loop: CASRGLSAPLHF. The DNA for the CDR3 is TGTGCCAGCAGAGGGTTGTCCGCACCCCTCCACTTT.

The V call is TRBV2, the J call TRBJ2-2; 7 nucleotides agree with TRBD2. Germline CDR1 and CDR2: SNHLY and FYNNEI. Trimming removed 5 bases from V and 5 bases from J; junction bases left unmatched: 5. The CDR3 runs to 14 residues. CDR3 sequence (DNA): TGTGCCAGCAGTCTAAGGGACTATACCGGGGAGCTGTTTTTT. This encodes CASSLRDYTGELFF.

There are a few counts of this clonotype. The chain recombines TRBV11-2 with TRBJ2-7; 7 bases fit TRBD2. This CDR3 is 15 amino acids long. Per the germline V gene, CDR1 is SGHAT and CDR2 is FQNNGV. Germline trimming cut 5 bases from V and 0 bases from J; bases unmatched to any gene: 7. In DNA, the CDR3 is TGTGCCAGCAGCGCCAGTTGGGAGGGCTCCTACGAGCAGTACTTC. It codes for CASSASWEGSYEQYF.

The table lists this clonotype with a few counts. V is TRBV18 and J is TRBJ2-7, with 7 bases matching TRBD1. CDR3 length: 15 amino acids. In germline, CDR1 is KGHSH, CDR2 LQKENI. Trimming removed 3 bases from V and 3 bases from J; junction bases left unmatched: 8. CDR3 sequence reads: CASSPPDRPNYEQYF. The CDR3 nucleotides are TGTGCCAGCTCACCGCCGGACAGGCCGAACTACGAGCAGTACTTC.

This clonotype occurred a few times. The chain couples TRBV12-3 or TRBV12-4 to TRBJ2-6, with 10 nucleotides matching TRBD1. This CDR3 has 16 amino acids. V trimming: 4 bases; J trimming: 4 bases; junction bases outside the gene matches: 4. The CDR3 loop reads CASSSGQGSGANVLTF. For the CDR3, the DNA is TGTGCCAGCAGTTCGGGACAGGGGTCCGGGGCCAACGTCCTGACTTTC.

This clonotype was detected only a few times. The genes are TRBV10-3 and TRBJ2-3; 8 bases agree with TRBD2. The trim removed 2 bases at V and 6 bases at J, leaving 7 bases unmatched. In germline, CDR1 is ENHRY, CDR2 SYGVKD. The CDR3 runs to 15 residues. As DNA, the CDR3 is TGTGCCATCAGTGAGCCCCGCCGGGGGGGGGATACGCAGTATTTT. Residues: CAISEPRRGGDTQYF.

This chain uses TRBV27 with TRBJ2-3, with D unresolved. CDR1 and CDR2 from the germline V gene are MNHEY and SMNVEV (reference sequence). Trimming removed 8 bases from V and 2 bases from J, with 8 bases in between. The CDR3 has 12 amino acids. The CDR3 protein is CASGASTDTQYF. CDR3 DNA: TGTGCCAGCGGAGCCTCCACAGATACGCAGTATTTT.

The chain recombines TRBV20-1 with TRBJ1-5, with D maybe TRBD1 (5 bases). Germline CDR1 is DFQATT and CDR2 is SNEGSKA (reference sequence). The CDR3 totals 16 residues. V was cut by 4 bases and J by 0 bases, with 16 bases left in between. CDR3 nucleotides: TGCAGTGCTAAAGGCGGGGGACGGGCTAGCAATCAGCCCCAGCATTTT. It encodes CSAKGGGRASNQPQHF.

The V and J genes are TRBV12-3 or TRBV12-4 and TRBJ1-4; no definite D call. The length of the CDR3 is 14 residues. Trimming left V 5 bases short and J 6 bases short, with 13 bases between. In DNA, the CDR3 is TGTGCCAGCAGTCGAAGGGTTTTAGATGAAAAACTGTTTTTT. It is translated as CASSRRVLDEKLFF.

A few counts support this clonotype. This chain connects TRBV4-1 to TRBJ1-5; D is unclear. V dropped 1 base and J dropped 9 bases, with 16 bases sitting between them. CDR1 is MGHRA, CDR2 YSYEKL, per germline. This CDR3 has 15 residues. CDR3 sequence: CASSQVKYLGRPQHF. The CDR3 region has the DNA TGCGCCAGCAGCCAAGTCAAATATCTAGGGAGGCCCCAGCATTTT.

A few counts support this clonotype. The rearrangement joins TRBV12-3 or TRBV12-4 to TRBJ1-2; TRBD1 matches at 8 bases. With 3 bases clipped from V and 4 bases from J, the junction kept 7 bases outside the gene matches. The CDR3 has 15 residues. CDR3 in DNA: TGTGCCAGCAGTTTGGGACAGGAAAAGGTCTATGGCTACACCTTC. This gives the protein CASSLGQEKVYGYTF.

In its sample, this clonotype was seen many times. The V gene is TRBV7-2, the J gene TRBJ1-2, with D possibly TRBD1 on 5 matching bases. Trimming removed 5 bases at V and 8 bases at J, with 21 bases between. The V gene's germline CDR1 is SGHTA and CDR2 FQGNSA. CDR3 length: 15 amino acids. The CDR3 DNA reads TGTGCCAGCAGCCCCCCCGGGGGGACCCAAGGGGGCTACACCTTC. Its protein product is CASSPPGGTQGGYTF.